This TCR beta chain stems from a study of blood T cell repertoires in COVID-19. Self-reported history from a screening survey and questionnaire set each donor's cohort. In the original processing: Using reference gene primer amplification, nucleated cell counts were estimated. The method was immunoSEQ multiplex PCR; TCRdb's version includes in-frame clones alone and lacks a portion of them. The V and J calls and clone size were taken over from that table, and D and trimming were inferred from the DNA. The data contain 250,000 or so clones, about 91% of them singletons. Trimming cost V 5 bases and J 4 bases, with 11 bases left between them. The CDR3 extends over 13 amino acids. Per germline, CDR1 SNHLY and CDR2 FYNNEI.

This TCR derives from a woman aged 40-49 years with acute COVID-19. The chain employs TRBV2 and TRBJ1-1, with unresolved D. Specimen: PBMCs or T cells enriched from blood (not recorded which). The CDR3 here is CASSWVTGTEAFF. The CDR3 DNA follows: TGTGCCAGCAGTTGGGTAACGGGCACTGAAGCTTTCTTT.